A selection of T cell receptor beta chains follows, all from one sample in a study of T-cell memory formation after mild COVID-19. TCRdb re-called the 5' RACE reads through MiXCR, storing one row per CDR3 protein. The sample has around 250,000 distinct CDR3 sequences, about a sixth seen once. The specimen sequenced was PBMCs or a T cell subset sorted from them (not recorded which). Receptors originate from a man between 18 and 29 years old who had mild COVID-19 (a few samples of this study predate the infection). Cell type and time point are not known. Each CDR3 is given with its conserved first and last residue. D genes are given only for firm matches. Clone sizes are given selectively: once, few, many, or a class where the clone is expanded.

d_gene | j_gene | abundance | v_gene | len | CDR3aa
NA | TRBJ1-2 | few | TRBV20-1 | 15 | CSAQGSAGIIYGYTF
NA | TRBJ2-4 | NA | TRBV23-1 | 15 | CASSHPTIAKNIQYF
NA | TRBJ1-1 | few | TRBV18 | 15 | CASSPSATVNTEAFF
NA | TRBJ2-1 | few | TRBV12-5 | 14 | CASGLGQPDNEQFF
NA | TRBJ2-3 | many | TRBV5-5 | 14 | CASQRGASTDTQYF
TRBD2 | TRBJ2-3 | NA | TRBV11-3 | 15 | CASSFRRGAEDTQYF
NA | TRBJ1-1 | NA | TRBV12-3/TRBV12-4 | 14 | CASSSQGFSTEAFF
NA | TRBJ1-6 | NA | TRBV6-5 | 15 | CASSTLAGDNSPLHF
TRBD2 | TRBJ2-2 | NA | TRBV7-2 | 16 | CASSYLAGVGTGELFF
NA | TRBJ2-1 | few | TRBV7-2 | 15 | CASSLSAADVGTQFF
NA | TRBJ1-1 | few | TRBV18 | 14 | CASSPSGWNTEAFF
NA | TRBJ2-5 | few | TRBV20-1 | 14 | CSAAATSFWETQYF
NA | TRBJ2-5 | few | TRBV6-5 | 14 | CASSYSLVGETQYF
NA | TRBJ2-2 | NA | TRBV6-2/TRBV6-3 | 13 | CASSYEPTGELFF
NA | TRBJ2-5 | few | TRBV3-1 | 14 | CASSQDPLRETQYF
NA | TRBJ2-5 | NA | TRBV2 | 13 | CASSGEGVRLQYF
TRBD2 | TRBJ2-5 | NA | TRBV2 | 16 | CASSEGPGLPQETQYF
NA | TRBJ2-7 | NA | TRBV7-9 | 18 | CASSSRGSGRGSSYEQYF
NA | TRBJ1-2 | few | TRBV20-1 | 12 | CSAAVANYGYTF
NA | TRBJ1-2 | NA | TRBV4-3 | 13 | CASSPLANYGYTF
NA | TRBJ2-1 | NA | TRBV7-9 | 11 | CASTKTHEQFF
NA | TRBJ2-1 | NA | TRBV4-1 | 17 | CASSQASLRTGKNEQFF
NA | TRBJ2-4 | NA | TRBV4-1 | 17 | CASSQGGGGSAKNIQYF
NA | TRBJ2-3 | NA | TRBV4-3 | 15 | CASSQEGRDTDTQYF
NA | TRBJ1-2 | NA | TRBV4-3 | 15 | CASSQDRVQNYGYTF
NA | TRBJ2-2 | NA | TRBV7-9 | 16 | CASVPGEDYNTGELFF
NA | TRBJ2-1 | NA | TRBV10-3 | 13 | CATGPGLYNEQFF
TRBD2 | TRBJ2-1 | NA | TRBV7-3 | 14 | CASSNSGGAGEQFF
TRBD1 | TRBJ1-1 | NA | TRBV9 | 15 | CASSPDRGWDTEDFF
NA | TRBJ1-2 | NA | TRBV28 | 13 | CASSRPSNYGYTF
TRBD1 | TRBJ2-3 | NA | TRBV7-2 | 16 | CASSQRTGGLTDTQYF
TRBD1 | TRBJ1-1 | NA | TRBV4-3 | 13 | CASSRQQGQKAFF
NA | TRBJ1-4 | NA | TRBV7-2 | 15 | CASSLDSYPGEKLFF
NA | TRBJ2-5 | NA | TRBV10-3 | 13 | CAISRGSGETQYF
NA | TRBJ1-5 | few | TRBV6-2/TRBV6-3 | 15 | CASRRMGVGYQPQHF
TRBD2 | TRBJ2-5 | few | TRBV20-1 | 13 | CSAQPGGLETQYF
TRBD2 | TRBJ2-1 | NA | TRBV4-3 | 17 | CASSQDLRRGGYNEQFF
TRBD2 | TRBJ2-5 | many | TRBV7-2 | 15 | CASSLVSGDGETQYF
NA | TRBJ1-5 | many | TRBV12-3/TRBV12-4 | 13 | CASSSRRIQPQHF
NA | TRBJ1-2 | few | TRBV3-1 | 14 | CASTPAGGTYGYTF
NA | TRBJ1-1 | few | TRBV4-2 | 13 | CASSQGEIPEAFF
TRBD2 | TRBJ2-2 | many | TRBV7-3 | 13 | CASSLGGTGELFF
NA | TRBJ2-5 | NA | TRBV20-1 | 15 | CSASIVRGQQETQYF
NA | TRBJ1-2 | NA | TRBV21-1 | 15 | CASSSRGSLDYGYTF
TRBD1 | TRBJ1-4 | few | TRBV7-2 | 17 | CASSLRPPRDRDEKLFF
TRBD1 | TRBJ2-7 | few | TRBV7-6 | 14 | CASSSSGGSYEQYF
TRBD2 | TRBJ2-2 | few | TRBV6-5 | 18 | CASSYSWTRAGAGGELFF
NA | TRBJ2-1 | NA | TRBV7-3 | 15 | CASSFGGAGDDEQFF
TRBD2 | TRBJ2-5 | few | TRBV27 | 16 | CASSFASSGIQETQYF
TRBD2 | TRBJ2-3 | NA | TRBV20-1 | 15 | CSARDVSGGANTQYF